This TCR beta chain was sequenced for a study of T cells in localized non-small cell lung cancer. Study observations and caveats: Uninvolved adjacent lung showed peak T cell clonality, exceeding tumor. Density of T cells in blood, when higher, went with longer overall survival. When the top 100 tumor clones were examined, a median around 61 of them also appeared in the adjacent lung, which was paired and uninvolved.

About this clone itself: What it recognizes is unknown.

Germline-derived CDR1 and CDR2 are MGHRA and YSYEKL. This CDR3 comprises 15 residues. V was pared by 0 bases and J by 0 bases, with 1 base of the junction left unmatched. Assay used: immunoSEQ multiplex PCR; TCRdb lists only in-frame clones, some missing. The sample lists around 26,000 clones; about 87% were seen once. The input for sequencing was peripheral blood mononuclear cells, taken before any cancer treatment. The receptor's source is a woman aged 35-75 years with stage III lung adenocarcinoma. This sequence joins TRBV4-1 and TRBJ1-2; 7 bases agree with TRBD1. The CDR3 region has the DNA TGCGCCAGCAGCCAAGACAGGGGGACTAACTATGGCTACACCTTC. This gives the protein CASSQDRGTNYGYTF.